These T cell receptor beta chains were read from a single sample in a study of graft-versus-host responses after intestinal transplantation. The repertoire was sequenced with immunoSEQ multiplex PCR; TCRdb's copy has only in-frame clones and lacks some. This table has approximately 40,000 clones, roughly 89% appearing once. The starting material was PBMCs, obtained 314 days after intestinal transplant. The receptor source for this set is a human patient who received an intestinal transplant, so some T cells may come from the graft donor. Each CDR3 is given with its conserved first and last residue. The D gene is left open where the match is weak. Expanded clones are given a class, and other clones once, few, many or no size at all.

clone size	V gene	D gene	J gene	CDR3 protein	CDR3 DNA
.	TRBV13	TRBD1	TRBJ1-3	CASSLVGQGNTIYF	TGTGCCAGTAGCTTAGTGGGACAGGGAAACACCATATATTTT
.	TRBV28	.	TRBJ1-3	CASSLGGVRNTIYF	TGTGCCAGCAGTTTGGGGGGGGTACGGAACACCATATATTTT
.	TRBV6-1	.	TRBJ2-7	CASSEAGRGSSYEQYF	TGTGCCAGCAGTGAAGCGGGAAGGGGGAGCTCCTACGAGCAGTACTTC
.	TRBV11-2	TRBD1	TRBJ2-1	CASSLTGQGNNEQFF	TGTGCCAGCAGCCTCACGGGACAGGGGAACAATGAGCAGTTCTTC
.	TRBV7-8	TRBD2	TRBJ2-7	CASSLYAGGDPSYEQYF	TGTGCCAGCAGCTTATACGCGGGGGGGGACCCTTCCTACGAGCAGTACTTC
.	TRBV28	.	TRBJ2-1	CASVPGAGSEQFF	TGTGCCAGCGTCCCTGGGGCTGGTAGTGAGCAGTTCTTC
.	TRBV28	TRBD1	TRBJ2-7	CASGRQGAYEQYF	TGTGCCAGCGGGCGGCAGGGGGCCTACGAGCAGTACTTC
.	TRBV27	.	TRBJ2-7	CASRIGRYSGKQYF	TGTGCCAGCAGGATCGGTCGGTATAGCGGTAAGCAGTACTTC
.	TRBV7-6	.	TRBJ2-1	CASSLDGYNEQFF	TGTGCCAGCAGCTTAGACGGTTACAATGAGCAGTTCTTC
.	TRBV11-2	.	TRBJ1-2	CASSLTNYGYTF	TGTGCCAGCAGCTTAACAAACTATGGCTACACCTTC
.	TRBV5-1	.	TRBJ2-3	CASSPGRSSSTDTQYF	TGCGCCAGCAGTCCGGGGAGGAGTTCTAGCACAGATACGCAGTATTTT
.	TRBV9	TRBD1	TRBJ2-5	CASSLSQGQQETQYF	TGTGCCAGCAGCCTTTCACAGGGGCAACAAGAGACCCAGTACTTC
.	TRBV9	TRBD2	TRBJ2-7	CASSVVAGVGEQYF	TGTGCCAGCAGCGTAGTGGCGGGAGTGGGAGAGCAGTACTTC
.	TRBV28	.	TRBJ2-6	CASSFQGGANVLTF	TGTGCCAGCAGTTTCCAGGGCGGGGCCAACGTCCTGACTTTC
.	TRBV7-3	.	TRBJ1-6	CASSLGSSYNSPLHF	TGTGCCAGCAGCTTAGGGAGCTCCTATAATTCACCCCTCCACTTT
.	TRBV10-3	.	TRBJ2-7	CAISEAYEQYF	TGTGCCATCAGTGAAGCCTACGAGCAGTACTTC
.	TRBV6-1	.	TRBJ1-2	CASSEGIGYGYTF	TGTGCCAGCAGTGAAGGTATCGGCTATGGCTACACCTTC
.	TRBV10-1	TRBD2	TRBJ2-1	CASMGTSGSNEQFF	TGCGCCAGCATGGGGACTAGCGGGAGCAATGAGCAGTTCTTC
.	TRBV2	.	TRBJ2-7	CASKEGVSYEQYF	TGTGCCAGCAAGGAGGGGGTTTCCTACGAGCAGTACTTC
.	TRBV9	.	TRBJ2-3	CASSVADTQYF	TGTGCCAGCAGCGTAGCAGATACGCAGTATTTT
.	TRBV6-6	.	TRBJ1-2	CASKDAPPAF	TGTGCCAGCAAGGACGCCCCTCCAGCCTTC
.	TRBV6-5	.	TRBJ2-5	CASICRETQYF	TGTGCCAGCATCTGCCGGGAGACCCAGTACTTC
.	TRBV4-1	.	TRBJ1-1	CASSQDWGPTEAFF	TGCGCCAGCAGCCAAGACTGGGGACCAACTGAAGCTTTCTTT
.	TRBV6-5	TRBD1	TRBJ1-2	CASSYSNDRGVYGYTF	TGTGCCAGCAGTTACTCGAACGACAGGGGCGTCTATGGCTACACCTTC
.	TRBV7-9	TRBD2	TRBJ2-1	CASSLPAGVGNNEQFF	TGTGCCAGCAGCCTCCCAGCGGGAGTAGGAAACAATGAGCAGTTCTTC
.	TRBV6-6	.	TRBJ1-1	CASRVWWDTEAFF	TGTGCCAGCAGGGTTTGGTGGGACACTGAAGCTTTCTTT
once	TRBV11-3	.	TRBJ1-2	CASSPAGARYGYTF	TGTGCCAGCAGCCCGGCGGGGGCTAGGTATGGCTACACCTTC
.	TRBV27	.	TRBJ1-2	CAPEGGLLLNYGYTF	TGTGCCCCAGAGGGAGGACTTCTGCTTAACTATGGCTACACCTTC
.	TRBV29-1	.	TRBJ1-2	CSVPVGRGYTF	TGCAGCGTACCTGTGGGGAGAGGCTACACCTTC
.	TRBV28	.	TRBJ2-2	CASSSHSGYTGELFF	TGTGCCAGCAGCTCACACTCAGGGTACACCGGGGAGCTGTTTTTT
.	TRBV28	TRBD1	TRBJ1-5	CASSGRGLGRNQPQHF	TGTGCCAGCAGTGGGAGGGGGCTAGGTCGCAATCAGCCCCAGCATTTT
.	TRBV6-6	.	TRBJ1-2	CASSYSKGSSGYTF	TGTGCCAGCAGTTACTCGAAGGGGAGTTCCGGCTACACCTTC
once	TRBV6-5	.	TRBJ1-3	CASSETGNTIYF	TGTGCCAGCAGTGAGACCGGAAACACCATATATTTT
.	TRBV18	.	TRBJ2-2	CASSPRLNTGELFF	TGTGCCAGCTCACCCCGTTTGAACACCGGGGAGCTGTTTTTT
.	TRBV6-5	TRBD1	TRBJ2-3	CASSSGQGFTDTQYF	TGTGCCAGCAGTTCGGGACAGGGTTTCACAGATACGCAGTATTTT
.	TRBV6-1	.	TRBJ2-3	CASSVGGGGYTQYF	TGTGCCAGCAGTGTGGGGGGAGGGGGATATACGCAGTATTTT
.	TRBV7-9	.	TRBJ1-2	CASSLESLGAHGYTF	TGTGCCAGCAGCTTAGAGTCTTTGGGGGCACATGGCTACACCTTC
.	TRBV18	TRBD1	TRBJ2-7	CASSPDRGSYEQYF	TGTGCCAGCTCCCCTGACAGGGGCTCCTACGAGCAGTACTTC
.	TRBV10-1	.	TRBJ2-1	CASSESWGSEQFF	TGCGCCAGCAGTGAGTCCTGGGGAAGTGAGCAGTTCTTC
.	TRBV5-1	TRBD2	TRBJ2-1	CASSSGLAGGNEQFF	TGCGCCAGCAGCTCGGGACTAGCGGGAGGGAATGAGCAGTTCTTC
.	TRBV7-2	TRBD1	TRBJ2-7	CASSLTGWEQYF	TGTGCCAGCAGCTTGACAGGGTGGGAGCAGTACTTC
.	TRBV6-5	.	TRBJ2-7	CATQRISNSYEQYF	TGTGCCACCCAGCGGATTTCGAACTCCTACGAGCAGTACTTC